A single sample is the source of the 32 T cell receptor beta chains below, sequenced in a study of siplizumab effects on memory and regulatory T cells. The table came from immunoSEQ multiplex PCR; TCRdb's copy has only in-frame clones and leaves some out. The sample has over 45,000 clones, over 95% seen once. Sequencing input: naive CD8+ T cells sorted from blood. These receptors all come from a human donor in good health.

The chain has TRBV10-1 and TRBJ2-7; the match to TRBD2 covers 12 bases. The CDR3 totals 15 residues. Germline V gene lookup returns CDR1 WNHNN and CDR2 SYGVQD (reference sequence). With 3 bases clipped from V and 4 bases from J, the junction kept 4 bases outside the gene matches. The DNA of the CDR3 is TGCGCCAGCAGTGATGGACTAGCGGGGAGTTACGAGCAGTACTTC. Translation: CASSDGLAGSYEQYF.

The chain employs TRBV27 and TRBJ2-7; weak D call: TRBD1 (6 bases). V was clipped by 6 bases and J by 3 bases, with 15 bases between them. Germline V gene data show CDR1 as MNHEY and CDR2 as SMNVEV (reference sequence). The CDR3 sequence is 14 residues long. In DNA, the CDR3 is TGTGCCAGCAGCCCAGTGGGGACACACTACGAGCAGTACTTC. Protein product: CASSPVGTHYEQYF.

The chain is built from TRBV9 and TRBJ2-2, with TRBD2 matching over 10 bases. The CDR3 length is 18 residues. V was clipped by 4 bases and J by 2 bases; unmatched bases: 11. The germline V gene has CDR1 SGDLS and CDR2 YYNGEE. For the CDR3, the DNA is TGTGCCAGCAGCCCACGACCCGGGACTAGCGAAAACACCGGGGAGCTGTTTTTT. As protein: CASSPRPGTSENTGELFF.

The rearrangement joins TRBV27 to TRBJ2-2, with 10 bases lining up with TRBD2. In germline, CDR1 is MNHEY, CDR2 SMNVEV (reference sequence). The CDR3 is 16 residues long. Unmatched junction bases numbered 9, after V lost 7 bases and J lost 4 bases. CDR3 amino acids: CASKEREGQGTGELFF. CDR3 sequence (DNA): TGTGCCAGCAAAGAGCGGGAGGGCCAGGGCACCGGGGAGCTGTTTTTT.

V gene TRBV30 combines with J gene TRBJ2-7; D ambiguous. Per germline, CDR1 GTSNPN and CDR2 SVGIG (reference sequence). Trimming took 0 bases from V and 5 from J, leaving 11 bases between them. The CDR3 loop spans 13 amino acids. DNA for the CDR3: TGTGCCTGGAGTGTAGTCCAATCTAACGAGCAGTACTTC. This encodes CAWSVVQSNEQYF. The full variable domain, completed using reference TRBV30 and TRBJ2-7, is SQTIHQWPATLVQPVGSPLSLECTVEGTSNPNLYWYRQAAGRGLQLLFYSVGIGQISSEVPQNLSASRPQDRQFILSSKKLLLSDSGFYLCAWSVVQSNEQYFGPGTRLTVT.

V and J are TRBV27 and TRBJ2-7, with 12 nucleotides matching TRBD2. The CDR3 has 15 amino acids. From germline, CDR1 is MNHEY and CDR2 SMNVEV (reference sequence). V shed 6 bases, J shed 6 bases, and the junction held 9 bases outside the gene matches. CDR3: CASSPRLAGVSEQYF. Here the CDR3 DNA reads TGTGCCAGCAGCCCCCGACTAGCGGGAGTTTCCGAGCAGTACTTC.

This rearrangement joins TRBV6-5 to TRBJ1-2; D unclear. Germline loops: CDR1 MNHEY, CDR2 SVGAGI. This CDR3 region has 10 residues. V gave up 4 bases and J gave up 7 bases, with 4 bases separating them. CDR3 protein: CASSSVGYTF. CDR3 sequence (DNA): TGTGCCAGCAGTTCGGTTGGCTACACCTTC.

The chain has TRBV7-2 and TRBJ2-7, with 9 bases aligning to TRBD1. The CDR3 is 13 residues long. V dropped 3 bases and J dropped 5; count of bases not matched to a gene: 2. CDR1 SGHTA and CDR2 FQGNSA come from the germline V gene. CDR3 DNA: TGTGCCAGCAGCTTGGGACAGGGAAACGAGCAGTACTTC. It encodes CASSLGQGNEQYF.

The CDR3 sequence: CASRQGRNQPQHF. The CDR3 DNA reads TGTGCCAGCAGACAGGGCCGGAATCAGCCCCAGCATTTT. The chain carries TRBV6-5 and TRBJ1-5; weak D call: TRBD1 (6 bases). Between the trimmed V and J ends, which lost 6 bases and 4 bases, there was a span of 10 bases. The CDR3 runs 13 residues. Germline-derived CDR1 and CDR2 are MNHEY and SVGAGI.

The chain has TRBV6-5 and TRBJ2-7; 15 bases fit TRBD2. The CDR3 is 16 residues long. Germline CDR1 reads MNHEY; CDR2 reads SVGAGI. V lost 0 bases to trimming and J lost 3 bases; unmatched junction nucleotides: 0. This chain's CDR3 is CASSYSGLAGGYEQYF. Here the CDR3 DNA reads TGTGCCAGCAGTTACTCGGGACTAGCGGGGGGCTACGAGCAGTACTTC.

The V call is TRBV29-1, the J call TRBJ1-1; D gene uncertain. This CDR3 is built from 10 residues. With 4 bases removed from V and 3 bases from J, the gap between germline ends came to 3 bases. From germline, CDR1 is SQVTM and CDR2 ANQGSEA. The CDR3 spells CSVGYTEAFF. The CDR3 region has the DNA TGCAGCGTTGGGTACACTGAAGCTTTCTTT.

J is TRBJ2-7 and V is TRBV7-2; no definite D call. V lost 1 base and J lost 0, with 10 bases in between. The CDR3 loop spans 15 amino acids. The germline V gene encodes CDR1 SGHTA and CDR2 FQGNSA. The CDR3 DNA reads as TGTGCCAGCAGCTTAGTGGGGTTTAGCTCCTACGAGCAGTACTTC. This sequence encodes CASSLVGFSSYEQYF.

The chain has TRBV15 and TRBJ2-2, with 8 bases identical to TRBD2. The V segment lost 6 bases and the J segment 4 bases; nucleotides outside the gene matches: 10. The CDR3 totals 16 residues. Germline CDR1 is LNHNV and CDR2 is YYDKDF (reference sequence). CDR3 sequence reads: CATRTTAGGTTGELFF. The CDR3 DNA reads TGTGCCACCAGAACAACGGCGGGAGGAACCACCGGGGAGCTGTTTTTT.

The chain uses TRBV7-6 and TRBJ1-5; D ambiguous. The V gene lost 3 bases and the J gene lost 0 bases, with 15 bases spanning the gap. CDR3 length: 17 amino acids. Germline CDR1 and CDR2: SGHVS and FNYEAQ. The CDR3 spells CASSLLWISYSNQPQHF. The CDR3 DNA sequence: TGTGCCAGCAGCTTGCTTTGGATCAGCTATAGCAATCAGCCCCAGCATTTT.

The chain couples TRBV29-1 to TRBJ2-2; either TRBD1 or TRBD2 may supply D (5 bases each). In germline, CDR1 is SQVTM, CDR2 ANQGSEA. The CDR3 contains 14 residues. With 7 bases removed from V and 7 bases from J, the gap between germline ends came to 19 bases. CDR3: CSAGASRANGELFF. The CDR3, as DNA: TGCAGCGCCGGGGCGTCCAGGGCGAACGGGGAGCTGTTTTTT.

The chain recombines TRBV28 with TRBJ2-7, with D possibly being TRBD1 (6 bases). This CDR3 contains 15 residues. Per the germline V gene, CDR1 is MDHEN and CDR2 is SYDVKM. Trimming removed 5 bases from V and 2 bases from J, with 16 bases in between. The CDR3 DNA is TGTGCCAGCAGTCCCGGGACATACGCGGCCTACGAGCAGTACTTC. It codes for CASSPGTYAAYEQYF.

The rearrangement joins TRBV11-2 to TRBJ2-3, with unresolved D. V gave up 0 bases and J gave up 1 base, with 8 bases separating them. This CDR3 is built from 15 residues. Looked up from germline, CDR1 is SGHAT and CDR2 is FQNNGV. CDR3 nucleotide sequence: TGTGCCAGCAGCTTAGATCAGGCAGGCACAGATACGCAGTATTTT. As protein: CASSLDQAGTDTQYF.

The chain joins TRBV27 to TRBJ2-1; D ambiguous. The CDR3 covers 14 residues. Germline V gives CDR1 MNHEY, CDR2 SMNVEV (reference sequence). Trimming took 1 base from V and 3 from J, leaving 7 bases between them. CDR3 sequence (DNA): TGTGCCAGCAGTTTATTCAGTTACTACAATGAGCAGTTCTTC. Translation: CASSLFSYYNEQFF.

This chain connects TRBV5-5 to TRBJ2-2; 9 bases are a match to TRBD1. V trimming: 2 bases; J trimming: 5 bases; junction bases outside the gene matches: 7. Germline V gene lookup returns CDR1 SGHKS and CDR2 YYEKEE (reference sequence). The CDR3 has 16 residues. CDR3 coding DNA: TGTGCCAGCAGCTTCCGGACAGGGGAGGTAACCGGGGAGCTGTTTTTT. It specifies CASSFRTGEVTGELFF.

V gene TRBV7-9 combines with J gene TRBJ1-2; D not resolved. The CDR3 has 15 residues. Germline CDR1 SEHNR, CDR2 FQNEAQ (reference sequence). The V end lost 1 base, the J end lost 0 bases, and 9 bases lay between the germline ends. The CDR3 DNA reads TGTGCCAGCAGCTTAGTCGGGGTACCTAACTATGGCTACACCTTC. Its protein product is CASSLVGVPNYGYTF.

This chain links TRBV5-1 with TRBJ2-1, with 10 bases that match TRBD2. CDR3 length: 14 amino acids. Germline CDR1 reads SGHRS; CDR2 reads YFSETQ. The ends lost 3 bases at V and 15 bases at J; junction bases unmatched: 12. Here the CDR3 reads CASSSTPSSGSTFF. The CDR3 DNA is TGCGCCAGCAGCTCCACTCCCTCTAGCGGGAGTACGTTCTTC.

The chain is built from TRBV19 and TRBJ2-4; 10 bases are shared with TRBD1. V was clipped by 6 bases and J by 8 bases; unmatched bases: 19. The CDR3 extends over 18 amino acids. Germline V gives CDR1 LNHDA, CDR2 SQIVND (reference sequence). CDR3: CASRPRLVMGQGLDIQYF. The CDR3 DNA is TGTGCCAGTAGGCCCAGGCTAGTAATGGGACAGGGGCTGGACATTCAGTACTTC.

V usage is TRBV30 and J usage is TRBJ1-2; D might be TRBD1 (5 bases). The CDR3 is 18 amino acids. With 1 base removed from V and 4 bases from J, the gap between germline ends came to 25 bases. Germline V gives CDR1 GTSNPN, CDR2 SVGIG (reference sequence). CDR3 residues: CAWSGPIISGQGTYGYTF. The CDR3 nucleotides read TGTGCCTGGAGTGGGCCAATAATCTCGGGGCAGGGAACCTATGGCTACACCTTC.

The V gene is TRBV18, the J gene TRBJ2-7; D may be TRBD2 (5 bases). Germline V CDR1 and CDR2: KGHSH, LQKENI. This CDR3 has 17 residues. The V and J ends lost 2 bases and 0 bases respectively, with 17 bases between them. CDR3 sequence: CASSPSLPGSVSYEQYF. The DNA of the CDR3 is TGTGCCAGCTCACCAAGTCTCCCGGGGTCGGTCTCCTACGAGCAGTACTTC.

The rearrangement links TRBV6-1 to TRBJ1-1; a weak D match, TRBD1 (5 bases). Trimming took off 6 bases at V and 1 base at J, with 9 bases between the two ends. The germline gives CDR1 MNHNS, CDR2 SASEGT. CDR3 length: 13 amino acids. The DNA of the CDR3 is TGTGCCAGCAGCCTTGGACAGAACACTGAAGCTTTCTTT. Translation: CASSLGQNTEAFF.

This chain uses TRBV28 with TRBJ1-6, with D perhaps TRBD1 (6 bases). The CDR3 is 15 residues long. V dropped 1 base and J dropped 7 bases, with 11 bases sitting between them. Germline CDR1 reads MDHEN; CDR2 reads SYDVKM. This CDR3 is CASSLSGERNSPLHF. The CDR3 DNA reads as TGTGCCAGCAGTTTATCAGGGGAGAGGAATTCACCCCTCCACTTT.

The chain combines TRBV15 with TRBJ1-3, with 9 bases fitting TRBD1. V shed 4 bases and J 7 bases; nucleotides not matched to a gene: 11. CDR1 and CDR2 (germline): LNHNV, YYDKDF (reference sequence). This CDR3 spans 16 amino acids. CDR3 loop: CATSTRPGQGANTIYF. The DNA of the CDR3 is TGTGCCACCAGCACCCGCCCGGGACAGGGCGCTAACACCATATATTTT.

This clone was found once. The chain recombines TRBV9 with TRBJ2-6; TRBD1 is a possible D gene (6 bases). This CDR3 spans 15 amino acids. Germline V gene sequence: CDR1 SGDLS, CDR2 YYNGEE. V gave up 3 bases and J gave up 0 bases, with 7 bases separating them. The CDR3 region has the DNA TGTGCCAGCAGCGGAGGGGGCTCTGGGGCCAACGTCCTGACTTTC. Protein sequence: CASSGGGSGANVLTF.

The rearrangement joins TRBV4-2 to TRBJ2-7; possibly TRBD2 for D (7 bases). CDR3 length: 14 residues. The V end was cut by 5 bases, the J end by 7 bases, with 18 bases between. Germline assignment: CDR1 LGHNA and CDR2 YNFKEQ. The CDR3 spells CASSGGAGVGEQYF. The CDR3 DNA sequence: TGTGCCAGCAGCGGGGGGGCGGGAGTGGGTGAGCAGTACTTC.

The gene calls are TRBV21-1 and TRBJ2-4; TRBD1 is taken as the D call from the table, unchecked against the DNA. TRBV21-1 is classified as a pseudogene. The length of the CDR3 is 17 residues. CDR3 in DNA: TGTGCCAGCAGCAAAGCGCTGAACAGGGGGCCCAAAAACATTCAGTACTTC. It translates to CASSKALNRGPKNIQYF.

This rearrangement joins TRBV7-2 to TRBJ2-7; D perhaps matches TRBD2 (5 bases). Germline lookup yields CDR1 SGHTA and CDR2 FQGNSA. The CDR3 spans 17 residues. The V end lost 3 bases, the J end lost 4 bases, and 22 bases lay between the germline ends. This chain's CDR3 is CASSFVSPIGIAYEQYF. DNA of the CDR3: TGTGCCAGCAGCTTTGTTTCTCCGATCGGGATAGCTTACGAGCAGTACTTC.

The V and J genes are TRBV9 and TRBJ2-4, with unresolved D. The CDR3 has 13 amino acids. The germline CDR1 and CDR2 sequences are SGDLS and YYNGEE. Trimming shortened V by 3 bases and J by 1 base, and 5 bases separated the two germline ends. CDR3 loop: CASSGDAKNIQYF. Written as DNA, the CDR3 is TGTGCCAGCAGCGGAGATGCCAAAAACATTCAGTACTTC.